This record looks at one TCR beta chain sequence and its context. The data stem from a study of blood T cell repertoires in COVID-19. At the level of the study: Both acute and convalescent COVID-19 samples were obtained from the United States, Italy and Spain. PBMCs, B-cell-depleted T cells, or T cells provided the cDNA or gDNA that made up the material.

Per germline, CDR1 SNHLY and CDR2 FYNNEI. The CDR3 extends over 14 amino acids. V lost 8 bases to trimming and J lost 2 bases; unmatched junction nucleotides: 3. Authors' processing steps: It was from reference gene primer amplification that nucleated cell counts were estimated. Here immunoSEQ multiplex PCR was the method, and the copy in TCRdb shows in-frame clones only, minus some. Clonal size and the V and J genes are those of that table, whereas D and trimming came from the DNA. Of roughly 150,000 clones listed, just under 85% were seen once; the top ten hold around 2.9%. Patients in Seattle were enrolled during active infection, then followed longitudinally.

V is TRBV2 and J is TRBJ2-2; 9 bases map to TRBD1. This sequence originates from a woman of 80 years or more with COVID-19, enrolled during active disease. The sequenced material came from peripheral blood. The CDR3 DNA sequence: TGTGCCAGCGAGGACAGGGGAAACACCGGGGAGCTGTTTTTT. Translation gives CASEDRGNTGELFF.